This section outlines one TCR beta chain sequence together with its context. CDR1 is SGHAT and CDR2 is FQDESV in the germline V gene (reference sequence). The CDR3 has 13 amino acids. The V end was cut by 4 bases, the J end by 1 base, with 7 bases between. Random hexamers served to reverse transcribe roughly 0.45 to 1 ug RNA. An immunoSEQ multiplex PCR amplified TCR beta CDR3 over 54 Vbeta and 13 Jbeta. TCRdb analysed the immunoSEQ multiplex PCR reads with MiXCR anew, one entry per CDR3 protein. Of more than 55,000 distinct CDR3 sequences in the sample, roughly 95% are singletons; the top ten hold around 0.11%. The sample is drawn from a study of CD8 T cells in Susac syndrome.

This sequence was found in a human donor with multiple sclerosis. Sequencing was carried out using CD4+ T cells from PBMCs. The chain has TRBV11-1 and TRBJ1-1; D unclear. This CDR3 is CASSSQRNTEAFF. As DNA, the CDR3 is TGTGCCAGCAGCTCCCAAAGGAACACTGAAGCTTTCTTT.